These 15 T cell receptor beta chains were all obtained from the same sample, sequenced in a study of CD8+CD57+ T cells in acquired aplastic anemia listed by TCRdb under 2018. The instrument given in TCRdb is Illumina HiSeq 2000. Profiling of TCR beta VDJ combinations and CDR3 sequences used genomic DNA as the template. TCRdb reworked the public reads: Q25 trimming with fastp, MiXCR clone assembly, productive beta chains retained. Under each unique CDR3 protein, matching rows form one entry showing the most common genes and DNA. The sample has roughly 170,000 distinct CDR3 sequences on record, about 60% of them singletons. Less than 55% of the sample goes to the ten largest clones. Sequencing was carried out using sorted CD4+, CD8+, or CD8+CD57+ T cells (not recorded which) from PBMCs. These receptors originate from a human donor in good health.

This clonotype was counted once. The chain uses TRBV7-8 and TRBJ1-2; D gene unclear. V was cut by 5 bases and J by 7 bases, with 14 bases left in between. The CDR3 length is 13 residues. Germline V gene sequence: CDR1 SGHVS, CDR2 FQNEAQ. The CDR3 spells CASSQDPWAGYTF. The DNA for the CDR3 is TGTGCCAGCAGCCAAGACCCATGGGCTGGCTACACCTTC.

This clonotype was counted ten times or more. V usage is TRBV29-1 and J usage is TRBJ1-5; possibly TRBD1 for D (6 bases). The CDR3 has 13 amino acids. Germline V gene lookup returns CDR1 SQVTM and CDR2 ANQGSEA. The V end lost 4 bases, the J end lost 5 bases, and 12 bases lay between the germline ends. In DNA form, the CDR3 reads TGCAGCGTTGGGTGGGGGGCGGATCAGCCCCAGCATTTT. Translated: CSVGWGADQPQHF. The variable domain in full, completed from reference TRBV29-1 and TRBJ1-5, reads SAVISQKPSRDICQRGTSLTIQCQVDSQVTMMFWYRQQPGQSLTLIATANQGSEATYESGFVIDKFPISRPNLTFSTLTVSNMSPEDSSIYLCSVGWGADQPQHFGDGTRLSIL.

This sequence joins TRBV10-3 and TRBJ2-3, with D perhaps TRBD2 (5 bases). V was clipped by 2 bases and J by 1 base, with 10 bases between them. In germline, CDR1 is ENHRY, CDR2 SYGVKD. CDR3 length: 15 residues. CDR3 loop: CAISEPSLGTDTQYF. CDR3 nucleotides: TGTGCCATCAGTGAGCCTAGCCTTGGCACAGATACGCAGTATTTT.

This clonotype was found many times. The V gene is TRBV4-1, the J gene TRBJ2-7; no firm D call. CDR1 is MGHRA, CDR2 YSYEKL, per germline. The CDR3 consists of 13 residues. V gave up 1 base and J gave up 1 base, with 5 bases separating them. As DNA, the CDR3 is TGCGCCAGCAGCCAAGTACCTTCCTACGAGCAGTACTTC. This gives the protein CASSQVPSYEQYF.

This clonotype was picked up many times. The CDR3 here is CSASGGLDYGEQFF. The CDR3 nucleotides read TGCAGTGCTAGCGGGGGACTAGATTACGGCGAGCAGTTCTTC. V is TRBV20-1 and J is TRBJ2-1; 8 nucleotides agree with TRBD2. CDR1 DFQATT and CDR2 SNEGSKA come from the germline V gene (reference sequence). This CDR3 contains 14 residues. V was clipped by 3 bases and J by 10 bases; unmatched bases: 11.

This clonotype was recorded many times. The chain links TRBV19 to TRBJ2-1, with TRBD2 identical over 11 bases. Per the germline V gene, CDR1 is LNHDA and CDR2 is SQIVND (reference sequence). The CDR3 length is 15 residues. Unmatched junction bases numbered 3, after V lost 4 bases and J lost 4 bases. CDR3 in amino acids: CASSKGTSGYNEQFF. The CDR3 DNA reads TGTGCCAGTAGTAAGGGGACTAGCGGTTACAATGAGCAGTTCTTC.

This clonotype has a count of ten or more. The J gene is TRBJ2-7, the V gene TRBV14; tentative D call: TRBD2 (6 bases). V shed 4 bases and J shed 3 bases, with 13 bases lying between them. The CDR3 has 14 residues. Per the germline V gene, CDR1 is SGHDN and CDR2 is FVKESK. In DNA form, the CDR3 reads TGTGCCAGCAGCCCCCGGGACTCCCTCTACGAGCAGTACTTC. Translation gives CASSPRDSLYEQYF. Filled out from reference TRBV14 and TRBJ2-7, the complete variable domain reads EAGVTQFPSHSVIEKGQTVTLRCDPISGHDNLYWYRRVMGKEIKFLLHFVKESKQDESGMPNNRFLAERTGGTYSTLKVQPAELEDSGVYFCASSPRDSLYEQYFGPGTRLTVT.

The chain has TRBV4-3 and TRBJ2-7, with D tentatively TRBD1 (6 bases). Germline lookup yields CDR1 LGHNA and CDR2 YSLEER. Trimming took off 1 base at V and 5 bases at J, with 15 bases between the two ends. The CDR3 sequence is 15 residues long. This CDR3 is CASSQGGQVGNEQYF. CDR3 in DNA: TGCGCCAGCAGCCAAGGGGGGCAGGTGGGAAACGAGCAGTACTTC.

This chain connects TRBV24-1 to TRBJ1-2; D is unclear. The ends were cut back, 2 bases at V and 4 bases at J, with 16 bases in the middle. The CDR3 is 16 residues long. Germline lookup yields CDR1 KGHDR and CDR2 SFDVKD. This CDR3 is CATSDSRIGFPYGYTF. The CDR3 DNA sequence: TGTGCCACCAGTGATTCCCGGATAGGATTCCCCTATGGCTACACCTTC.

The rearrangement uses TRBV7-6 and TRBJ2-6; D not certain. The CDR3 has 16 amino acids. Trimming left V 4 bases short and J 13 bases short, with 23 bases between. Germline-derived CDR1 and CDR2 are SGHVS and FNYEAQ. This CDR3 reads CASSWPWSGNSGVLTF. DNA of the CDR3: TGTGCCAGCAGCTGGCCTTGGTCGGGTAACTCCGGAGTCCTGACTTTC.

There are a few counts of this clonotype. The chain recombines TRBV12-3 or TRBV12-4 with TRBJ1-1; possible D gene TRBD1, 5 bases. This CDR3 comprises 13 residues. With 4 bases removed from V and 2 bases from J, the gap between germline ends came to 8 bases. The CDR3 nucleotides read TGTGCCAGCAGTTCGGGGCCTAACACTGAAGCTTTCTTT. Translating it yields CASSSGPNTEAFF.

This clonotype is classed as medium-sized. The rearrangement links TRBV6-1 to TRBJ2-7, with TRBD2 matching over 8 bases. CDR1 MNHNS and CDR2 SASEGT come from the germline V gene. J lost 7 bases, V lost 7 bases, and 15 bases had no gene match. The CDR3 has 15 amino acids. CDR3 in amino acids: CASTENPAGAGEQYF. The CDR3 DNA sequence: TGTGCCAGCACCGAAAACCCAGCGGGAGCGGGAGAGCAGTACTTC.

The V gene is TRBV19, the J gene TRBJ1-6; 8 bases align to TRBD1. Per germline, CDR1 LNHDA and CDR2 SQIVND (reference sequence). This CDR3 has 14 amino acids. After removal of 5 bases from V and 7 bases from J, the junction contained 4 bases not matched to a gene. The CDR3 bases are TGTGCCAGTAGTGTACAGGGGGGAAATTCACCCCTCCACTTT. Protein sequence: CASSVQGGNSPLHF.

The chain recombines TRBV12-3 or TRBV12-4 with TRBJ2-3, with 11 bases fitting TRBD2. The CDR3 covers 14 residues. V was pared by 6 bases and J by 7 bases, with 6 bases of the junction left unmatched. The CDR3 sequence is CASRDGTSGNTQYF. DNA of the CDR3: TGTGCCAGCAGGGATGGGACTAGCGGAAATACGCAGTATTTT.

This chain connects TRBV29-1 to TRBJ1-1; D uncertain. CDR1 is SQVTM, CDR2 ANQGSEA, per germline. V lost 5 bases and J 5 bases, leaving 9 bases between the germline ends. The CDR3 extends over 11 amino acids. The CDR3 coding sequence is TGCAGCGTTTTTGGGGATACTGAAGCTTTCTTT. Amino acid sequence: CSVFGDTEAFF.